This entry describes one TCR beta chain. The record originates from a study of control samples from healthy donors and cancer patients. Trimming took off 7 bases at V and 7 bases at J, with 37 bases between the two ends. CDR3 size: 20 residues. Germline V gene lookup returns CDR1 WSHSY and CDR2 SAAADI. The assay was immunoSEQ multiplex PCR, and TCRdb's table has in-frame clones only and misses some. Here the sample spans about 120,000 clones, approximately 90% being singletons. This chain connects TRBV10-2 to TRBJ1-2; tentative D call: TRBD1 (6 bases). This sequence was found in a woman aged 50 to 60 in good health. The specimen was blood. The CDR3: CASKPGANDLWAKVSGGYTF. The CDR3, as DNA: TGCGCCAGCAAACCGGGGGCGAACGATTTATGGGCGAAGGTATCAGGTGGCTACACCTTC.